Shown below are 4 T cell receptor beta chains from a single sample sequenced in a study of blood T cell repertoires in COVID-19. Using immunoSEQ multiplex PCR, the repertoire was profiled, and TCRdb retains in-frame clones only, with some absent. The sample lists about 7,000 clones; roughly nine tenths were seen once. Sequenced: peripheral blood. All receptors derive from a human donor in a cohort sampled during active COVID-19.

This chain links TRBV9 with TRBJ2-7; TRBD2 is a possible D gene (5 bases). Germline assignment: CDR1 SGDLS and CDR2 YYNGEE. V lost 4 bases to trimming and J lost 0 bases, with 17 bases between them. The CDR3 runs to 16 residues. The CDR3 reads CASSPEEGIGSYEQYF. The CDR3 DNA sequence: TGTGCCAGCAGCCCCGAAGAGGGTATAGGCTCCTACGAGCAGTACTTC.

For the CDR3, the DNA is TGTGCCAGCAGGAGACAGGGAGGTGAAAAACTGTTTTTT. It specifies CASRRQGGEKLFF. The chain combines TRBV2 with TRBJ1-4; 7 bases align to TRBD1. The CDR3 loop spans 13 amino acids. J was trimmed by 7 bases and V by 6 bases; bases with no gene match: 5. Germline values: CDR1 SNHLY, CDR2 FYNNEI. Supplemented by reference TRBV2 and TRBJ1-4, the full variable domain reads EPEVTQTPSHQVTQMGQEVILRCVPISNHLYFYWYRQILGQKVEFLVSFYNNEISEKSEIFDDQFSVERPDGSNFTLKIRSTKLEDSAMYFCASRRQGGEKLFFGSGTQLSVL.

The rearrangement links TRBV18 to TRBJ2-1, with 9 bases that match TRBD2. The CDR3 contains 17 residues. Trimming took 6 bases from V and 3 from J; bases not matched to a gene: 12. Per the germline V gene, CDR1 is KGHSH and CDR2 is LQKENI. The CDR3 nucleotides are TGTGCCAGCTCCCCTGGGGGGGCTAGCGGGAACTACAATGAGCAGTTCTTC. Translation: CASSPGGASGNYNEQFF.

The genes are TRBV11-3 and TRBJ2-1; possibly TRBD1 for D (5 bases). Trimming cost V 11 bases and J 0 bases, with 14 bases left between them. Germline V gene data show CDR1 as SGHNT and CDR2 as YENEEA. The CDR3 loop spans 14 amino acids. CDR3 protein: CAERHDSSYNEQFF. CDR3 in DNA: TGTGCCGAGCGACACGACAGCTCCTACAATGAGCAGTTCTTC.